This TCR beta chain was profiled in a study of shared clonotypes between healthy human individuals (dated by TCRdb to the early 2020s). General notes on the study: The cohort comprised two women and a few men aged 18 to 49 years. For each donor, three plates each were used for CD4 naive and CD4 memory, two plates were used for CD8 naive, and one plate was used for CD8 memory. To estimate repertoire size and how much clonotypes are shared between individuals, the study performed deep sequencing of blood TCR repertoires from five healthy adults. To increase sequencing depth and limit assay-specific biases, TCR repertoire library preparation and sequencing were carried out by different laboratories using diverse techniques. Between about 0.94 and 10 billion PBMCs per donor were obtained by leukapheresis. Study-wide conclusions, independent of this receptor: Estimated clonotype richness was generally larger for naive than for memory subsets. Across a few donors, 5% to 6% of naive CD4, roughly 3.3% of naive CD8, approximately 2.5% of memory CD4, and 0.4% to 0.45% of memory CD8 clonotypes were shared. Clonotypes shared by all four sorted-subset donors showed higher generation probabilities than non-shared clonotypes. Incomplete sequencing was indicated by rarefaction of sorted-subset datasets, despite the large sequencing depth. Pairwise subsampling led to the expectation that sequencing depth would affect the degree of clonotype sharing among donors. Sampling was limited to blood, and TCR repertoires in tissue likely differ from TCR repertoires in blood. Because the study included a small number of donors, the genetic and exposure-history diversity represented was limited.

TCR CDR3 regions were amplified from genomic DNA by multiplex PCR using the deep immunoSEQ assay. Extracted genomic DNA from each cell subset was spread evenly across all wells of several immunoSEQ 96-well plates, with each plate serving as a replicate. For sorted subsets, each replicate PCR was loaded with roughly 0.2 ug genomic DNA, equivalent to 25,000 to 35,000 T cell genomes. Purified libraries were quantified with a Qubit 3.0 fluorometer, sized on a Bioanalyzer 2100, and re-quantified with the KAPA Library Quantification kit. Each immunoSEQ 96-well plate was sequenced on its own single-read 150-cycle Illumina NextSeq 550 flow cell. From the authors' description of their analysis: Because the immunoSEQ output included only junctional sequences and no quality scores, the filtering could not be the same as the filtering used for full-length reads. Sequences were annotated with PyIR, a Python wrapper for IgBLAST v1.9, using IMGT germline references to assign V/J genes and CDR3. Any read was removed if the V/J assignment was weak (E-value above 1e-6), the CDR3 was missing, or the read contained stop codons, out-of-frame junctions, or ambiguous translated residues. A V3J clonotype was defined by an identical inferred V gene, J gene, and CDR3 amino acid sequence. Percentage overlap between repertoires was calculated by dividing the number of shared unique clonotypes by the size of the smaller repertoire. Richness of each repertoire was evaluated using RTK rarefaction, the Chao1 estimator, and Recon v2.1 estimates of unobserved clonotypes. OLGA was used to compute generation probabilities for all TCRbeta clonotypes that the gDNA method yielded from a handful of donors. The table was pulled from immuneACCESS by TCRdb, which kept in-frame rearrangements only. Such tables lose some clones; where checked, under half of the loss comes from unresolved V genes, and the rest has no known cause. D and trimming come from the DNA, and the V and J calls and clone size come from that table. For this sample there are some 1,400,000 clones; roughly 96% appear just once. The ten largest clones take up approximately 1% of the sample.

Looking up the germline V gene (reference sequence) yields CDR1 GTSNPN and CDR2 SVGIG. Trimming takes 0 bases off V and 4 bases off J; junction bases not matched to a gene: 1. Its CDR3 holds 14 amino acids, cysteine through phenylalanine. The CDR3 DNA has 42 bases and is translated from base 1. Donors were healthy HIV-negative adults with no recently reported acute infections or vaccinations. All donors were Caucasian adults living in Nashville, Tennessee, USA. Magnetic negative selection was used to enrich CD4+ T cells, after which naive cells were positively selected on CD45RA and the negative fraction became the memory subset. After blood collection by leukapheresis, PBMCs were isolated using Ficoll-Histopaque density gradient centrifugation and then cryopreserved in the vapor phase of liquid nitrogen. Analytical flow cytometry was used to check the purity and quantity of each magnetically sorted T cell population. Genomic DNA was isolated from each sorted fraction and quantified by UV absorbance on a Nanodrop 2000c.

Note on this clone: It lacks a known antigen. No quality values exist for individual bases; no much larger clone is one base distant.

The receptor was isolated from a man under 40 in good health. Sequenced material: naive CD4+ T cells sorted from blood. The cell subset or site label, read with the paper, signifies: CD45RA+ positively selected. The sequence joins TRBV30 to TRBJ2-4; the junction holds 9 bases that match TRBD1. The DNA is as follows: TGTGCCTGGAGTGTACAGGGGGCAAAAAACATTCAGTACTTC. Its protein is CAWSVQGAKNIQYF.